This TCR beta chain was observed in a study of identical twins. Trimming took 0 bases from V and 10 from J, leaving 12 bases between them. In germline, CDR1 is DFQATT, CDR2 SNEGSKA (reference sequence). CDR3 length: 12 residues. MiXCR, run by TCRdb on the 5' RACE reads, gives a single entry per CDR3 protein. Of about 790,000 distinct CDR3 sequences listed, roughly 20% are singletons. This same sample was also taken into another study, of T cells expressing NK-cell markers. In that study: Nothing established the HCMV specificity of expanded NKG2C+ T cell clones.

This TCR came from a woman aged 18-35 years in good health. The specimen was PBMCs. The chain employs TRBV20-1 and TRBJ1-1, with D uncertain. The CDR3 loop reads CSARESWGAAFF. CDR3 sequence (DNA): TGCAGTGCTAGAGAGAGTTGGGGTGCAGCTTTCTTT.